Detailed here is one T cell receptor beta chain. Method: immunoSEQ multiplex PCR; TCRdb's copy keeps in-frame clones and lacks some. The data contain 240,000 or so clones, 80% to 90% of them singletons. Per the germline V gene, CDR1 is MNHEY and CDR2 is SVGEGT. This CDR3 region has 13 residues. V lost 6 bases to trimming and J lost 11 bases, with 17 bases between them. These data are taken from a study of blood T cell repertoires in COVID-19. As for the study in general: Italy, Spain and the United States were the sources of the convalescent and acute COVID-19 samples.

Enrollees, about 18 to 89 years old, lived in about two dozen US areas. The specimen was PBMCs or T cells enriched from blood (not recorded which). This TCR was sampled from a man aged 50 to 59 who had been exposed to COVID-19. This chain links TRBV6-2 or TRBV6-3 with TRBJ1-5; no definite D call. Written as DNA, the CDR3 is TGTGCCAGCAGCCCCGCCCCCTCCGGGGCCCAGCATTTT. Residues: CASSPAPSGAQHF.